This record looks at one T cell receptor (beta chain) sequence and its context. What it recognizes is unknown. This sample stems from a study of response to subunit inactivated influenza vaccine. General study results and limits: Every seasonal influenza vaccination brings in few new T cells, the authors suggested.

TCRdb re-called the RT-PCR reads through MiXCR, storing one row per CDR3 protein. The data hold 490,000 or so distinct CDR3 sequences, with about 8% observed a single time. CDR3 length: 14 residues. Germline V gene data show CDR1 as MNHEY and CDR2 as SMNVEV (reference sequence). With 2 bases removed from V and 2 bases from J, the gap between germline ends came to 8 bases. This rearrangement joins TRBV27 to TRBJ2-3; no clear D. Sequencing used PBMCs from blood, obtained 23 months after vaccination. The sequence was collected from a man aged 50 to 69 who received an inactivated influenza vaccine. CDR3 in amino acids: CASSLRPTTDTQYF. In DNA form, the CDR3 reads TGTGCCAGCAGTTTACGACCTACCACAGATACGCAGTATTTT.